These 8 T cell receptor beta chains came from one sample sequenced in a study of control samples from healthy donors and cancer patients. Method: immunoSEQ multiplex PCR; TCRdb's copy keeps in-frame clones and lacks some. The table lists tens of thousands of clones, about nine tenths of them singletons. The sequencing input was blood. These receptors were obtained from a man aged 30-40 years in good health.

The V gene is TRBV19, the J gene TRBJ2-1; 8 nucleotides match TRBD2. V gave up 7 bases and J gave up 8 bases; unmatched junction bases: 19. This CDR3 region has 17 residues. Germline values: CDR1 LNHDA, CDR2 SQIVND (reference sequence). The CDR3 is CASTALYGLAGVDEQFF. The CDR3 DNA sequence: TGTGCCAGTACTGCCTTGTATGGACTAGCCGGCGTCGATGAGCAGTTCTTC.

The chain carries TRBV5-4 and TRBJ2-3; 9 bases match TRBD1. Germline CDR1 reads SGHNT; CDR2 reads YYREEE (reference sequence). With V trimmed by 4 bases and J by 5 bases, 2 bases remained unmatched. This CDR3 contains 13 residues. Written as DNA, the CDR3 is TGTGCCAGCAGCCAGGGACAGGGAGATACGCAGTATTTT. Residues: CASSQGQGDTQYF.

The gene calls are TRBV6-5 and TRBJ2-3; 7 positions agree with TRBD1. This CDR3 comprises 14 residues. Germline CDR1 is MNHEY and CDR2 is SVGAGI. V shed 4 bases and J 3 bases; nucleotides not matched to a gene: 4. This CDR3 is CASSFSDRTDTQYF. The CDR3 DNA sequence: TGTGCCAGCAGTTTCTCGGACAGGACAGATACGCAGTATTTT.

This clone was recorded only once. The V call is TRBV7-9, the J call TRBJ2-7, with TRBD2 matching over 10 bases. This CDR3 is built from 16 residues. The germline gives CDR1 SEHNR, CDR2 FQNEAQ (reference sequence). V was clipped by 5 bases and J by 0 bases; unmatched bases: 7. CDR3 sequence reads: CASSRPGTSDSYEQYF. CDR3 sequence (DNA): TGTGCCAGCAGCCGTCCCGGGACTAGCGACTCCTACGAGCAGTACTTC.

This clone was seen more than once but under ten times. This rearrangement joins TRBV7-8 to TRBJ2-5; TRBD2 agrees at 11 bases. With V trimmed by 2 bases and J by 5 bases, 7 bases remained unmatched. Germline V lookup: CDR1 SGHVS, CDR2 FQNEAQ. This CDR3 spans 16 amino acids. CDR3 in DNA: TGTGCCAGCAGCTTACTTAGCGGGGGGGCAGTTGAGACCCAGTACTTC. As protein: CASSLLSGGAVETQYF.

This chain uses TRBV30 with TRBJ1-1, with a tentative D call TRBD1 (5 bases). V lost 0 bases to trimming and J lost 6 bases, with 11 bases between them. Per the germline V gene, CDR1 is GTSNPN and CDR2 is SVGIG (reference sequence). CDR3 length: 13 residues. CDR3 in DNA: TGTGCCTGGAGTGTCAAAGGGACCGCTGAAGCTTTCTTT. Its translation is CAWSVKGTAEAFF.

The V gene is TRBV6-5, the J gene TRBJ2-1, with D possibly TRBD2 on 6 matching bases. Germline V lookup: CDR1 MNHEY, CDR2 SVGAGI. Trimming removed 10 bases at V and 6 bases at J, with 19 bases between. The CDR3 has 14 amino acids. Written as DNA, the CDR3 is TGTGCCACCACCAGGGAGGCCTCACTCAATGAGCAGTTCTTC. Amino acids: CATTREASLNEQFF.

This chain joins TRBV11-1 and TRBJ2-7; 7 bases line up with TRBD1. CDR1 and CDR2 (germline): SGHAT, FQDESV (reference sequence). Trimming took 5 bases from V and 2 from J; bases not matched to a gene: 6. The CDR3 is made up of 14 amino acids. This CDR3 is CASSPRTGAYEQYF. The DNA of the CDR3 is TGTGCCAGCAGCCCACGGACAGGAGCCTACGAGCAGTACTTC.